This T cell receptor beta chain was recorded in a study of radiation and T cells in renal cell carcinoma. Indicated time point: blood 4 weeks post-SBRT, at nephrectomy. Treatment here: 15 Gy SBRT to primary tumor, nephrectomy 4 weeks later. Libraries were prepared by immunoSEQ multiplex PCR; TCRdb keeps only in-frame clonotypes and omits some of them. The table shows about 90,000 clones, with more than 65% occurring only once. This clone came up once. V was trimmed by 6 bases and J by 0 bases, leaving 8 bases between them. The CDR3 loop spans 14 amino acids. Germline V gene lookup returns CDR1 MRHNA and CDR2 SNTAGT.

The source material was blood, sampled from a patient whose treatment included radiotherapy and nephrectomy. The rearrangement joins TRBV6-4 to TRBJ2-2; D gene unclear. This sequence was found in a man aged 55 to 69 with renal cell carcinoma. For the CDR3, the DNA is TGTGCCAGCAGCGTTTATACGAACACCGGGGAGCTGTTTTTT. Translating gives CASSVYTNTGELFF.